Listed here are 19 T cell receptor beta chains from one sample, sequenced in a study of blood T cells in healthy people across ages. Using a J-beta primer mix together with a sample-barcoded 5' primer, a second PCR was run for roughly 7 to 11 cycles. TCRdb independently ran MiXCR on the 5' RACE reads; one entry per CDR3 protein. This table holds 750,000 to 950,000 distinct CDR3 sequences, almost 30% found once. A further study also used this sample, focusing on T cells of mothers and their children.

The sequenced material came from blood. All receptors come from a middle-aged woman in good health.

This clonotype occurred many times. The V call is TRBV9, the J call TRBJ2-1; possibly TRBD1 for D (5 bases). The CDR3 has 15 residues. From germline, CDR1 is SGDLS and CDR2 YYNGEE. V lost 4 bases to trimming and J lost 3 bases, with 14 bases between them. The CDR3 DNA follows: TGTGCCAGCAGCCTAGACCCAGGGAACTACAATGAGCAGTTCTTC. Protein product: CASSLDPGNYNEQFF.

The chain is built from TRBV20-1 and TRBJ2-7; no clear D. From germline, CDR1 is DFQATT and CDR2 SNEGSKA (reference sequence). The CDR3 sequence is 14 residues long. V dropped 3 bases and J dropped 2 bases, with 14 bases sitting between them. The chain's CDR3 is CSASEVGKPYEQYF. The CDR3 coding sequence is TGCAGTGCTAGTGAAGTGGGGAAACCCTACGAGCAGTACTTC.

This clonotype appeared many times. V and J are TRBV5-1 and TRBJ1-6, with D uncertain. This CDR3 is 14 amino acids long. The V end lost 0 bases, the J end lost 8 bases, and 9 bases lay between the germline ends. From germline, CDR1 is SGHRS and CDR2 YFSETQ. Here the CDR3 reads CASSLGRADSPLHF. CDR3 in DNA: TGCGCCAGCAGCTTGGGTCGGGCGGATTCACCCCTCCACTTT.

The table lists this clonotype with a few counts. The chain is built from TRBV28 and TRBJ2-3, with D possibly matching TRBD2 (5 bases). V lost 4 bases to trimming and J lost 4 bases, with 9 bases between them. CDR1 and CDR2 from the germline V gene are MDHEN and SYDVKM. The CDR3 spans 13 residues. CDR3 region: CASSSPSPDTQYF. The CDR3 bases are TGTGCCAGCAGTTCCCCTAGCCCAGATACGCAGTATTTT.

This clonotype has at least ten counts. CDR3 nucleotides: TGTGCCAGCAGCGTAGAGGTCTCGAACTATGGCTACACCTTC. It is translated as CASSVEVSNYGYTF. The rearrangement uses TRBV9 and TRBJ1-2; no clear D. Trimming left V 0 bases short and J 2 bases short, with 8 bases between. This CDR3 contains 14 residues. The V gene's germline CDR1 is SGDLS and CDR2 YYNGEE.

Ten or more counts support this clonotype. V gene TRBV20-1 combines with J gene TRBJ2-7; TRBD1 matches 10 bases. The CDR3 is made up of 13 amino acids. The germline gives CDR1 DFQATT, CDR2 SNEGSKA (reference sequence). V shed 6 bases, J shed 1 base, and the junction held 3 bases outside the gene matches. This CDR3 is CSAGQGRSYEQYF. In DNA form, the CDR3 reads TGCAGTGCGGGACAGGGGCGATCCTACGAGCAGTACTTC.

A remark on this clonotype: A much larger clone differs by one base, so this may be a read error. V gene TRBV6-6 combines with J gene TRBJ1-2, with D perhaps matching TRBD1 (5 bases). Germline CDR1 reads MNHNY; CDR2 reads SVGAGI (reference sequence). The CDR3 is made up of 13 amino acids. V was trimmed by 0 bases and J by 6 bases, leaving 8 bases between them. The CDR3 coding sequence is TGTGCCAGCAGTTACTCTATAGGGGATGGCTACACCTTC. Amino acid sequence: CASSYSIGDGYTF.

This clonotype was counted a few times. CDR3 DNA sequence: TGTGCCAGCAGCCAAGGGACAGGGTTTAATGAGCAGTTCTTC. It yields the protein CASSQGTGFNEQFF. The V gene is TRBV14, the J gene TRBJ2-1; 8 bases align to TRBD1. The CDR3 extends over 14 amino acids. Germline V gene lookup returns CDR1 SGHDN and CDR2 FVKESK. The junction had 3 bases not matched to a gene; V was cut back by 1 base and J by 7 bases.

The chain employs TRBV5-5 and TRBJ1-1, with a weak D call TRBD1 (5 bases). The germline CDR1 and CDR2 sequences are SGHKS and YYEKEE (reference sequence). V lost 0 bases and J 7 bases, leaving 13 bases between the germline ends. This CDR3 is 14 amino acids long. CDR3 DNA: TGTGCCAGCAGCTTGGAGCCTCTTAGGGGTGAAGCTTTCTTT. It translates to CASSLEPLRGEAFF.

CDR3 sequence: CASSGRTIPFGYTF. The CDR3 nucleotides are TGTGCCAGCAGCGGACGGACCATTCCCTTTGGCTACACCTTC. The genes are TRBV28 and TRBJ1-2; D ambiguous. There are 14 residues in the CDR3. Germline V gene data show CDR1 as MDHEN and CDR2 as SYDVKM. Trimming took off 6 bases at V and 7 bases at J, with 18 bases between the two ends.

The chain employs TRBV28 and TRBJ1-1; 7 positions match TRBD1. The CDR3 consists of 15 residues. V lost 6 bases to trimming and J lost 4 bases; unmatched junction nucleotides: 11. From germline, CDR1 is MDHEN and CDR2 SYDVKM. This chain's CDR3 is CASSRTGVVVTEAFF. Written as DNA, the CDR3 is TGTGCCAGCAGCCGAACAGGGGTCGTAGTCACTGAAGCTTTCTTT.

J is TRBJ2-7 and V is TRBV7-9; the D gene is possibly TRBD1 (6 bases). Trimming left V 7 bases short and J 7 bases short, with 26 bases between. This CDR3 region has 16 residues. Per the germline V gene, CDR1 is SEHNR and CDR2 is FQNEAQ (reference sequence). CDR3 DNA sequence: TGTGCCAGCACCCCTCGTGGGGGCCTTGGGTACAATGAGCAGTACTTC. Translating it yields CASTPRGGLGYNEQYF. The variable domain in full, completed from reference TRBV7-9 and TRBJ2-7, reads DTGVSQNPRHKITKRGQNVTFRCDPISEHNRLYWYRQTLGQGPEFLTYFQNEAQLEKSRLLSDRFSAERPKGSFSTLEIQRTEQGDSAMYLCASTPRGGLGYNEQYFGPGTRLTVT.

Concerning this clonotype: A much larger clone sits a single nucleotide away, making a read error possible. V and J are TRBV11-2 and TRBJ2-1; D is unresolved. Germline V gene data show CDR1 as SGHAT and CDR2 as FQNNGV. This CDR3 spans 12 amino acids. The CDR3 DNA follows: TGTGCCAGCAGCTTTATCTACAATGAGAAGTTCTTC. This sequence encodes CASSFIYNEKFF. Variable domain in full (rest from reference TRBV11-2 and TRBJ2-1): EAGVAQSPRYKIIEKRQSVAFWCNPISGHATLYWYQQILGQGPKLLIQFQNNGVVDDSQLPKDRFSAERLKGVDSTLKIQPAKLEDSAVYLCASSFIYNEKFFGPGTRLTVL.

In this sample, this clonotype turned up a few times. CDR3 sequence (DNA): TGTGCCAGCAGTTTAAACCTCTTGGGAAGCTCCTACGAGCAGTACTTC. Translation gives CASSLNLLGSSYEQYF. The chain joins TRBV28 to TRBJ2-7; no definite D call. The V end was cut by 2 bases, the J end by 0 bases, with 14 bases between. This CDR3 has 16 residues. In germline, CDR1 is MDHEN, CDR2 SYDVKM.

The chain uses TRBV12-3 or TRBV12-4 and TRBJ1-2; D uncertain. V was trimmed by 6 bases and J by 8 bases, leaving 10 bases between them. The CDR3 spans 11 residues. The CDR3 is CASRREIGYTF. The CDR3 bases are TGTGCCAGCAGGCGAGAAATAGGCTACACCTTC.

This clonotype has only a few counts. CDR3 DNA: TGTGCCAGCAGTTCTCAGGGGGCACGTTATGGCTACACCTTC. Encoded protein: CASSSQGARYGYTF. The V call is TRBV6-5, the J call TRBJ1-2; 8 nucleotides match TRBD1. The germline V gene encodes CDR1 MNHEY and CDR2 SVGAGI. V lost 4 bases to trimming and J lost 5 bases; unmatched junction nucleotides: 6. The length of the CDR3 is 14 residues.

This chain uses TRBV2 with TRBJ1-6; D is uncertain. The V and J ends lost 3 bases and 7 bases respectively, with 13 bases between them. In germline, CDR1 is SNHLY, CDR2 FYNNEI. CDR3 length: 15 amino acids. The CDR3 region has the DNA TGTGCCAGCAGTGAGGCAGACGTACCGAATTCACCCCTCCACTTT. Its translation: CASSEADVPNSPLHF.

The chain combines TRBV12-3 or TRBV12-4 with TRBJ1-2; possible D gene TRBD1, 6 bases. The CDR3 sequence is 14 residues long. V lost 5 bases and J 2 bases, leaving 12 bases between the germline ends. CDR3 nucleotides: TGTGCCAGCAGTATTTCCGGACAGAACTATGGCTACACCTTC. Amino acids: CASSISGQNYGYTF.

There are a few counts of this clonotype. The chain is built from TRBV11-3 and TRBJ2-1; 10 bases map to TRBD2. The CDR3 sequence is 15 residues long. Germline assignment: CDR1 SGHNT and CDR2 YENEEA. After removal of 1 base from V and 7 bases from J, the junction contained 4 bases not matched to a gene. CDR3 nucleotide sequence: TGTGCCAGCAGCTTAGGCCAGCGGGGGGGTAATGAGCAGTTCTTC. This encodes CASSLGQRGGNEQFF.